This T cell receptor (beta chain) was sequenced during a study of read filtering for tumor transcriptome and immune sequencing. This clonotype was seen at least ten times. Bone marrow was sampled from every patient at the time of active disease. The CDR3 runs 14 residues. Between the trimmed V and J ends, which lost 6 bases and 5 bases, there was a span of 16 bases. Germline assignment: CDR1 SGHTA and CDR2 FQGTGA. From approximately 400 ng of RNA, a library with molecular barcoded alpha/delta and beta/gamma adaptors was made. TCRdb reanalysed the reads using MiXCR and keeps one entry per CDR3 protein. The data show about 130,000 distinct CDR3 sequences, roughly 13% seen once.

Sequencing was done on a sample of a population of CD138-negative cells sorted from bone marrow. The V and J genes are TRBV7-3 and TRBJ1-1, with unresolved D. This receptor was taken from a donor at least 40 years old with multiple myeloma. As DNA, the CDR3 is TGTGCCAGCAGGGGTCCAGGTGGGGAGACTGAAGCTTTCTTT. This sequence encodes CASRGPGGETEAFF. The full variable domain, its missing parts supplied by reference TRBV7-3 and TRBJ1-1, is GAGVSQTPSNKVTEKGKYVELRCDPISGHTALYWYRQSLGQGPEFLIYFQGTGAADDSGLPNDRFFAVRPEGSVSTLKIQRTERGDSAVYLCASRGPGGETEAFFGQGTRLTVV.